Each of the 21 T cell receptor beta chains below was sequenced from the same sample in a study of response to subunit inactivated influenza vaccine. In TCRdb, the RT-PCR reads were re-called with MiXCR into one record per CDR3 protein. The top ten clones hold about 9.3% of a sample with about 310,000 distinct CDR3 sequences, about 20% of them seen once. The sequences come from PBMCs from blood, collected about 20 months after vaccination. Source of these receptors: a man between 50 and 70 years old who received an inactivated influenza vaccine.

V and J are TRBV24-1 and TRBJ2-1, with 8 bases matching TRBD2. The germline gives CDR1 KGHDR, CDR2 SFDVKD. With V trimmed by 9 bases and J by 7 bases, 7 bases remained unmatched. The CDR3 spans 13 residues. DNA for the CDR3: TGTGCCACCCGTGGCGGGAGGTTGAATGAGCAGTTCTTC. Translated: CATRGGRLNEQFF.

As concerns this clonotype: An end of the junction differs from the germline gene, which may be a read error. The DNA for the CDR3 is TGTGCCTGCAGCCTGGGACAAGGGTATACTAACTATGGCTACACCTTC. Its protein is CACSLGQGYTNYGYTF. The chain uses TRBV3-1 and TRBJ1-2; D might be TRBD1 (6 bases). The CDR3 loop spans 16 amino acids. The germline V gene has CDR1 LGHDT and CDR2 YNNKEL (reference sequence).

This clonotype was found a few times. The chain combines TRBV11-2 with TRBJ2-3, with D perhaps TRBD2 (7 bases). V was trimmed by 1 base and J by 9 bases, leaving 14 bases between them. Germline V CDR1 and CDR2: SGHAT, FQNNGV. The CDR3 covers 14 residues. The CDR3 is CASSLGPGRGTQYF. CDR3 nucleotide sequence: TGTGCCAGCAGCTTAGGCCCGGGGAGGGGGACGCAGTATTTT.

This clonotype was seen only a few times. This chain connects TRBV7-2 to TRBJ2-1; TRBD2 might be the D (5 bases). CDR1 and CDR2 from the germline V gene are SGHTA and FQGNSA. The CDR3 is made up of 12 amino acids. V lost 5 bases to trimming and J lost 6 bases, with 8 bases between them. The chain's CDR3 is CASSPTSNEQFF. The CDR3 DNA is TGTGCCAGCAGCCCTACTAGCAATGAGCAGTTCTTC.

This clonotype was picked up many times. The chain links TRBV20-1 to TRBJ1-3, with a possible D match to TRBD1 (6 bases). V lost 2 bases and J 7 bases, leaving 9 bases between the germline ends. The V gene's germline CDR1 is DFQATT and CDR2 SNEGSKA (reference sequence). CDR3 length: 12 amino acids. Written as DNA, the CDR3 is TGCAGTGCTAGATCGGGGGGCAACACCATATATTTT. Its protein product is CSARSGGNTIYF.

CDR3 DNA: TGCGCCAGCAGCGCAACCGGGACAGTCTACAATGAGCAGTTCTTC. This encodes CASSATGTVYNEQFF. The chain carries TRBV5-1 and TRBJ2-1, with TRBD1 matching 7 bases. Trimming cost V 4 bases and J 3 bases; bases outside gene matches: 7. This CDR3 contains 15 residues. Germline CDR1 is SGHRS and CDR2 is YFSETQ.

The table lists this clonotype with a few counts. The genes are TRBV29-1 and TRBJ2-2; D tentatively fits TRBD1 or TRBD2 (5 bases each). V lost 7 bases to trimming and J lost 0 bases, with 12 bases between them. CDR1 and CDR2 (germline): SQVTM, ANQGSEA. The CDR3 sequence is 14 residues long. The CDR3 DNA follows: TGCAGCGCCCGGGACGGTGCGAACACCGGGGAGCTGTTTTTT. It is translated as CSARDGANTGELFF.

In its sample, this clonotype was seen a few times. This sequence joins TRBV4-3 and TRBJ1-5, with D tentatively TRBD1 (5 bases). The CDR3 contains 14 residues. The V gene's germline CDR1 is LGHNA and CDR2 YSLEER. V shed 1 base and J shed 3 bases, with 7 bases lying between them. In DNA form, the CDR3 reads TGCGCCAGCAGCCAAGGGGGGTACAATCAGCCCCAGCATTTT. Encoded protein: CASSQGGYNQPQHF.

The chain recombines TRBV10-2 with TRBJ2-7; 11 positions match TRBD2. Trimming cost V 6 bases and J 2 bases; bases outside gene matches: 6. In germline, CDR1 is WSHSY, CDR2 SAAADI. This CDR3 contains 15 residues. Written as DNA, the CDR3 is TGCGCCAGCAGCATTCGACTAGCGGGAACCTACGAGCAGTACTTC. It translates to CASSIRLAGTYEQYF.

The table lists this clonotype with many counts. V gene TRBV20-1 combines with J gene TRBJ1-5; D remains ambiguous. The CDR3 consists of 12 residues. Germline CDR1 reads DFQATT; CDR2 reads SNEGSKA (reference sequence). Trimming removed 3 bases from V and 7 bases from J, with 10 bases in between. The CDR3 coding sequence is TGCAGTGCTAGGGCCGGTACGCAGCCCCAGCATTTT. Its translation: CSARAGTQPQHF.

This sequence joins TRBV6-1 and TRBJ2-3, with TRBD1 as a possible D gene (5 bases). V lost 4 bases, J lost 5 bases, and 13 bases lay in between. The CDR3 is 14 residues long. Germline lookup yields CDR1 MNHNS and CDR2 SASEGT. CDR3 sequence reads: CASSGYRGGDTQYF. CDR3 nucleotides: TGTGCCAGCAGTGGGTATAGGGGCGGAGATACGCAGTATTTT.

This clonotype was observed many times. The chain combines TRBV15 with TRBJ2-1; D may match TRBD1 or TRBD2 (5 bases each). The V gene's germline CDR1 is LNHNV and CDR2 YYDKDF (reference sequence). This CDR3 contains 13 residues. Trimming took 2 bases from V and 10 from J, leaving 12 bases between them. The CDR3: CATSRKRDVEQFF. The CDR3 nucleotides are TGTGCCACCAGCAGAAAGAGGGACGTGGAGCAGTTCTTC.

The chain recombines TRBV9 with TRBJ1-2; D is perhaps TRBD1 (6 bases). The CDR3 consists of 14 residues. V shed 0 bases and J shed 6 bases, with 12 bases lying between them. Germline CDR1 SGDLS, CDR2 YYNGEE. This CDR3 is CASSVASRGDGYTF. CDR3 coding DNA: TGTGCCAGCAGCGTAGCATCCAGGGGCGATGGCTACACCTTC.

The chain employs TRBV4-2 and TRBJ2-7; 10 bases align to TRBD1. This CDR3 contains 15 residues. Trimming at V came to 1 base and at J to 2 bases, leaving 2 bases not matched to a gene. Germline V gives CDR1 LGHNA, CDR2 YNFKEQ. Written as DNA, the CDR3 is TGTGCCAGCAGCCAAGGGGGACAGGGGACCTACGAGCAGTACTTC. It is translated as CASSQGGQGTYEQYF.

This clonotype was counted many times. The chain couples TRBV7-2 to TRBJ2-7; D uncertain. The CDR3 has 13 amino acids. CDR1 SGHTA and CDR2 FQGNSA come from the germline V gene. With 0 bases removed from V and 4 bases from J, the gap between germline ends came to 7 bases. The DNA of the CDR3 is TGTGCCAGCAGCTTAGCGTTGCAATACGAGCAGTACTTC. Amino acids: CASSLALQYEQYF.

The gene calls are TRBV4-1 and TRBJ1-2, with D maybe TRBD1 (5 bases). Germline loops: CDR1 MGHRA, CDR2 YSYEKL. Trimming took off 2 bases at V and 4 bases at J, with 14 bases between the two ends. This CDR3 is 15 amino acids long. The CDR3 DNA is TGCGCCAGCAGCCAACTGGCGGGGGGTCTCTATGGCTACACCTTC. Residues: CASSQLAGGLYGYTF.

CDR3 DNA: TGTGCCAGCAGTTATGGGGGGGGTGAAGCTTTCTTT. Encoded protein: CASSYGGGEAFF. The gene calls are TRBV6-6 and TRBJ1-1; TRBD1 is a possible D gene (5 bases). This CDR3 has 12 amino acids. Germline loops: CDR1 MNHNY, CDR2 SVGAGI (reference sequence). Trimming shortened V by 3 bases and J by 7 bases, and 9 bases separated the two germline ends.

In this sample, this clonotype turned up a few times. The chain is built from TRBV20-1 and TRBJ1-1; the D gene is possibly TRBD1 (6 bases). The CDR3 covers 12 residues. Trimming stripped 6 bases from V and 4 bases from J, with 12 bases between. The germline V gene has CDR1 DFQATT and CDR2 SNEGSKA (reference sequence). Here the CDR3 DNA reads TGCAGTGCGCCTACAGGGAGCACTGAAGCTTTCTTT. It specifies CSAPTGSTEAFF.

The V gene is TRBV2, the J gene TRBJ1-1, with D unresolved. CDR1 and CDR2 from the germline V gene are SNHLY and FYNNEI. The CDR3 contains 17 residues. Deletions cut 6 bases from V and 3 bases from J, with 23 bases between. For the CDR3, the DNA is TGTGCCAGCAGCCCCACGGCGGGGTCCGAAGGATACACTGAAGCTTTCTTT. Translating gives CASSPTAGSEGYTEAFF.

The chain has TRBV2 and TRBJ2-7; either TRBD1 or TRBD2 may fit D (5 bases each). The V gene lost 4 bases and the J gene lost 10 bases, with 17 bases spanning the gap. The CDR3 extends over 13 amino acids. Looked up from germline, CDR1 is SNHLY and CDR2 is FYNNEI. CDR3 residues: CASSVERKGVQYF. The CDR3 DNA reads as TGTGCCAGCAGTGTAGAGCGGAAAGGGGTTCAGTACTTC.

The table lists this clonotype with a few counts. The V call is TRBV7-9, the J call TRBJ1-4; no firm D call. The CDR3 is 15 residues long. Trimming left V 5 bases short and J 6 bases short, with 16 bases between. From germline, CDR1 is SEHNR and CDR2 FQNEAQ (reference sequence). The CDR3 here is CASSRDRLTDEKLFF. The CDR3 nucleotides are TGTGCCAGCAGCCGAGACCGGCTAACGGATGAAAAACTGTTTTTT.